A single sample gave rise to the 18 T cell receptor beta chains below, sequenced in a study of blood T cell repertoires in COVID-19 (TCRdb year 2020). The protocol used for the library was the immunoSEQ multiplex PCR assay. TCRdb stores this immuneACCESS table with in-frame sequences only. Part of the clones is absent; in the studies checked, under half of the shortfall reflects unresolved V genes, and no reason is known for the rest. This sample is represented by 60,000 to 80,000 clones; 80% of them were singletons. The top ten constitute around 13% of the sample. What was sequenced was peripheral blood. The receptors shown here come from a man aged 50-60 years with COVID-19, enrolled during active disease.

The V call is TRBV24-1, the J call TRBJ2-3, with D maybe TRBD1 (6 bases). V was pared by 0 bases and J by 2 bases, with 11 bases between. CDR1 and CDR2 from the germline V gene are KGHDR and SFDVKD. The length of the CDR3 is 16 residues. The CDR3 is CATSDLRTGNTDTQYF. DNA of the CDR3: TGTGCCACCAGTGATTTGCGAACAGGGAACACAGATACGCAGTATTTT.

CDR3 protein: CASMAGRWSTDTQYF. The CDR3, as DNA: TGTGCCAGTATGGCCGGGAGGTGGAGCACAGATACGCAGTATTTT. This sequence joins TRBV19 and TRBJ2-3, with TRBD2 matching over 7 bases. Germline V gene lookup returns CDR1 LNHDA and CDR2 SQIVND (reference sequence). J gave up 0 bases and V 7 bases, and 7 bases lay outside the gene matches. The CDR3 consists of 15 residues. Full variable domain (remainder filled in from reference TRBV19 and TRBJ2-3): DGGITQSPKYLFRKEGQNVTLSCEQNLNHDAMYWYRQDPGQGLRLIYYSQIVNDFQKGDIAEGYSVSREKKESFPLTVTSAQKNPTAFYLCASMAGRWSTDTQYFGPGTRLTVL.

A single count supports this clone. V and J are TRBV7-6 and TRBJ2-7, with 10 bases aligning to TRBD2. CDR1 and CDR2 from the germline V gene are SGHVS and FNYEAQ. CDR3 length: 15 amino acids. The V segment lost 2 bases and the J segment 3 bases; nucleotides outside the gene matches: 4. CDR3 in amino acids: CASSLTTSGYYEQYF. The CDR3, as DNA: TGTGCCAGCAGCTTAACGACTAGCGGGTACTACGAGCAGTACTTC. Supplemented by reference TRBV7-6 and TRBJ2-7, the full variable domain reads GAGVSQSPRYKVTKRGQDVALRCDPISGHVSLYWYRQALGQGPEFLTYFNYEAQQDKSGLPNDRFSAERPEGSISTLTIQRTEQRDSAMYRCASSLTTSGYYEQYFGPGTRLTVT.

The chain carries TRBV5-1 and TRBJ2-1, with D tentatively TRBD2 (5 bases). V was clipped by 0 bases and J by 8 bases, with 15 bases between them. This CDR3 is 15 amino acids long. Germline lookup yields CDR1 SGHRS and CDR2 YFSETQ. This chain's CDR3 is CASSLGGEKYHEQFF. The CDR3 nucleotides read TGCGCCAGCAGCTTGGGGGGAGAAAAATACCATGAGCAGTTCTTC.

The chain couples TRBV4-3 to TRBJ1-3, with TRBD1 matching over 9 bases. Losses at the gene ends were 0 bases for V and 0 bases for J; bases not matched to a gene: 6. Germline loops: CDR1 LGHNA, CDR2 YSLEER. This CDR3 has 18 residues. Here the CDR3 DNA reads TGCGCCAGCAGCCAAGATAGGCGGGACAGGGCCTCTGGAAACACCATATATTTT. It encodes CASSQDRRDRASGNTIYF.

V gene TRBV3-1 (or the pseudogene TRBV3-2) combines with J gene TRBJ2-7, with 14 bases that match TRBD2. Germline CDR1 LGHDT, CDR2 YNNKEL (reference sequence). This CDR3 has 14 amino acids. Unmatched junction bases numbered 2, after V lost 3 bases and J lost 7 bases. This CDR3 reads CASSQGLAGEEQYF. CDR3 coding DNA: TGTGCCAGCAGCCAGGGACTAGCGGGAGAGGAGCAGTACTTC.

Only a few counts were recorded for this clone. The chain employs TRBV28 and TRBJ1-1, with D possibly TRBD1 on 6 matching bases. V was pared by 5 bases and J by 5 bases, with 21 bases between. Germline V gene lookup returns CDR1 MDHEN and CDR2 SYDVKM. This CDR3 spans 16 amino acids. The CDR3 loop reads CASSTLTQGHRTEAFF. The CDR3 bases are TGTGCCAGCAGTACATTAACCCAGGGGCATCGGACTGAAGCTTTCTTT.

The chain is built from TRBV9 and TRBJ2-1; TRBD2 matches 9 bases. Per germline, CDR1 SGDLS and CDR2 YYNGEE. J gave up 6 bases and V 2 bases, and 9 bases lay outside the gene matches. The CDR3 contains 16 residues. The CDR3 region is CASSVVAGEYPNEQFF. The CDR3 DNA is TGTGCCAGCAGCGTCGTAGCGGGAGAGTACCCCAATGAGCAGTTCTTC.

The chain joins TRBV15 to TRBJ2-7; no firm D call. The CDR3 loop spans 13 amino acids. V was trimmed by 0 bases and J by 5 bases, leaving 8 bases between them. CDR1 and CDR2 from the germline V gene are LNHNV and YYDKDF (reference sequence). This CDR3 is CATSRDPSNEQYF. The CDR3 bases are TGTGCCACCAGCAGAGATCCTAGTAACGAGCAGTACTTC.

The chain recombines TRBV3-1 (or the pseudogene TRBV3-2) with TRBJ2-7; 10 bases agree with TRBD2. The CDR3 contains 16 residues. The J segment lost 3 bases and the V segment lost 6 bases, leaving 11 bases of the junction unmatched. Germline-derived CDR1 and CDR2 are LGHDT and YNNKEL (reference sequence). In nucleotides, the CDR3 is TGTGCCAGCAGTACACCGCGGACTAGCGGCTTCTACGAGCAGTACTTC. Residues: CASSTPRTSGFYEQYF.

The chain carries TRBV6-2 or TRBV6-3 and TRBJ2-7; D may be TRBD1 (6 bases). Between the trimmed V and J ends, which lost 0 bases and 2 bases, there was a span of 17 bases. CDR1 MNHEY and CDR2 SVGEGT come from the germline V gene. This CDR3 spans 17 amino acids. CDR3 nucleotides: TGTGCCAGCAGTTACTCTTTGACCCATTCAGGGGCCTACGAGCAGTACTTC. Translating it yields CASSYSLTHSGAYEQYF.

V gene TRBV28 combines with J gene TRBJ1-2; no firm D call. Germline V lookup: CDR1 MDHEN, CDR2 SYDVKM. V lost 1 base, J lost 2 bases, and 20 bases lay in between. The CDR3 has 18 amino acids. The CDR3 region has the DNA TGTGCCAGCAGTTTATCGTTTCGCCTAGTCGGGAGCAACTATGGCTACACCTTC. This gives the protein CASSLSFRLVGSNYGYTF.

The V call is TRBV3-1 (or the pseudogene TRBV3-2), the J call TRBJ1-2; D gene uncertain. V lost 5 bases, J lost 8 bases, and 15 bases lay in between. CDR1 is LGHDT and CDR2 is YNNKEL in the germline V gene (reference sequence). The CDR3 consists of 13 residues. The CDR3 nucleotides read TGTGCCAGCAGCGGGCGCGGGGTCGGCGGCTACACCTTC. This translates into CASSGRGVGGYTF.

Here the CDR3 DNA reads TGTGCCAGCCTTTCGGGGAGCTCCTACAATGAGCAGTTCTTC. This sequence encodes CASLSGSSYNEQFF. The chain joins TRBV19 to TRBJ2-1; D possibly corresponds to TRBD2 (5 bases). CDR1 LNHDA and CDR2 SQIVND come from the germline V gene (reference sequence). The CDR3 loop spans 14 amino acids. Trimming stripped 9 bases from V and 0 bases from J, with 12 bases between.

The chain is built from TRBV4-3 and TRBJ2-7; D remains unclear. V was cut by 1 base and J by 6 bases, with 10 bases left in between. The CDR3 is 13 amino acids. Germline CDR1 is LGHNA and CDR2 is YSLEER. The CDR3 bases are TGCGCCAGCAGCCAAGTCGTAGGAGCCGAGCAGTACTTC. It yields the protein CASSQVVGAEQYF.

This clone has more than one count but fewer than ten. The gene calls are TRBV5-1 and TRBJ2-2, with 8 bases fitting TRBD1. CDR1 and CDR2 (germline): SGHRS, YFSETQ. V lost 5 bases to trimming and J lost 5 bases; unmatched junction nucleotides: 5. This CDR3 is 14 amino acids long. Written as DNA, the CDR3 is TGCGCCAGCAGTCAGGGGGCGAGAACCGGGGAGCTGTTTTTT. Translation gives CASSQGARTGELFF.

V and J are TRBV20-1 and TRBJ2-5, with 8 bases matching TRBD1. Germline V gives CDR1 DFQATT, CDR2 SNEGSKA (reference sequence). Trimming at V came to 5 bases and at J to 4 bases, leaving 0 bases not matched to a gene. The CDR3 totals 11 residues. CDR3 region: CSAGTGETQYF. CDR3 DNA: TGCAGTGCTGGGACAGGAGAGACCCAGTACTTC.

The V call is TRBV10-3, the J call TRBJ2-1; maybe TRBD2 (6 bases). The V end lost 4 bases, the J end lost 3 bases, and 10 bases lay between the germline ends. Germline values: CDR1 ENHRY, CDR2 SYGVKD. This CDR3 has 14 amino acids. CDR3 amino acids: CAISGSGHYNEQFF. The CDR3, as DNA: TGTGCCATCAGTGGAAGCGGGCACTACAATGAGCAGTTCTTC.